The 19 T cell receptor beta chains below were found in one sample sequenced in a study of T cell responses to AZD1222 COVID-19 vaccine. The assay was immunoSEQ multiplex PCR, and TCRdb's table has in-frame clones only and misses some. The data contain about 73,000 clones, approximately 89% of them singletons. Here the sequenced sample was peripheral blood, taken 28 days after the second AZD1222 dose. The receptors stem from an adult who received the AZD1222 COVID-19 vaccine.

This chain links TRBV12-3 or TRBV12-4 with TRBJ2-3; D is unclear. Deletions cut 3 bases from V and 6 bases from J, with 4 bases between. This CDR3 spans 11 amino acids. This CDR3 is CASSFSDTQYF. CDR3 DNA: TGTGCCAGCAGTTTTTCCGATACGCAGTATTTT.

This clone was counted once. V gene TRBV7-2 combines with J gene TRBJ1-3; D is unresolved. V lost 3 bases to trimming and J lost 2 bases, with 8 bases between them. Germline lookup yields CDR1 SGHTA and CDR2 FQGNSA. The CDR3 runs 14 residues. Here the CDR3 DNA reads TGTGCCAGCAGCTTTCAGTTTACTGGAAACACCATATATTTT. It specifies CASSFQFTGNTIYF.

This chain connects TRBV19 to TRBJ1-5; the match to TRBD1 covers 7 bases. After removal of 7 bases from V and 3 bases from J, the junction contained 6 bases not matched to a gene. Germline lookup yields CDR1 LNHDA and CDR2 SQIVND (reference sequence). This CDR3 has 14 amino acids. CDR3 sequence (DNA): TGTGCCAGTATCCAGACAGGGTACAATCAGCCCCAGCATTTT. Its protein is CASIQTGYNQPQHF.

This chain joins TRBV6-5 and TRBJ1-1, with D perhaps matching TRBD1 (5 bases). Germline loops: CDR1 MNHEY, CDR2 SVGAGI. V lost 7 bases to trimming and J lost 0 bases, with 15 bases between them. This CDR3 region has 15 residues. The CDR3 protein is CASMGPYTLNTEAFF. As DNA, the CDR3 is TGTGCCAGCATGGGGCCGTACACGCTGAACACTGAAGCTTTCTTT.

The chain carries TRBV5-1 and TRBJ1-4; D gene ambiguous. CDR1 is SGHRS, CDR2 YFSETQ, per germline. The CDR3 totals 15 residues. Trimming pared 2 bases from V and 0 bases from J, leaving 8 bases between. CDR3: CASSLHSATNEKLFF. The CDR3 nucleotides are TGCGCCAGCAGCTTACATTCTGCAACTAATGAAAAACTGTTTTTT.

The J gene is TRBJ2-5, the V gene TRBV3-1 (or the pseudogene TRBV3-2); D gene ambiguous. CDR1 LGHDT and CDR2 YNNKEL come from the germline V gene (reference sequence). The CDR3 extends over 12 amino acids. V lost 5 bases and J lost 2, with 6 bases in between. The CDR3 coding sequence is TGTGCCAGCAGCTACAATCAAGAGACCCAGTACTTC. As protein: CASSYNQETQYF.

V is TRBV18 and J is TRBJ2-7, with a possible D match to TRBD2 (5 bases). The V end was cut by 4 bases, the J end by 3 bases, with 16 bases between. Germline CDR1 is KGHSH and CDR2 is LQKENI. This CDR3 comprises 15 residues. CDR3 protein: CASSRKDGNIYEQYV. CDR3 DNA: TGTGCCAGCTCACGAAAGGACGGGAACATCTACGAGCAGTACGTC.

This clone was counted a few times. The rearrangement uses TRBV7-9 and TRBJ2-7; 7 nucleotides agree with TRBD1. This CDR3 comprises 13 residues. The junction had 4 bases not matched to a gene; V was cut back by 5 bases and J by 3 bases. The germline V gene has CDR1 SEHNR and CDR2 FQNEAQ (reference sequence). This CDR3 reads CASSIRDSYEQYV. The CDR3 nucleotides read TGTGCCAGCAGCATAAGGGACAGCTACGAGCAGTACGTC.

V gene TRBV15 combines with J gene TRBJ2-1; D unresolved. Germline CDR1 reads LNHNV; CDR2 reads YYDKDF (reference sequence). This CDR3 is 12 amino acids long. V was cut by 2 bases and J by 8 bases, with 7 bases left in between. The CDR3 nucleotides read TGTGCCACCAGCAGACCGTGGGATGAGCAGTTCTTC. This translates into CATSRPWDEQFF.

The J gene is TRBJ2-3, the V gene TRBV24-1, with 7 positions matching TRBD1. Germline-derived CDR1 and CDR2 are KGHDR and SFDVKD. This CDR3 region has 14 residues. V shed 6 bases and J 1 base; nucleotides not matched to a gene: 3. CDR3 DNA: TGTGCCACCAGTCGGACAGGCGGCACAGATACGCAGTATTTT. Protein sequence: CATSRTGGTDTQYF.

The CDR3 sequence is CAWSPGQAFYEQYV. The CDR3 coding sequence is TGTGCCTGGAGTCCGGGACAAGCCTTCTACGAGCAGTACGTC. This sequence joins TRBV30 and TRBJ2-7, with D perhaps matching TRBD1 (6 bases). V was clipped by 2 bases and J by 3 bases, with 14 bases between them. The CDR3 extends over 14 amino acids. Germline CDR1 GTSNPN, CDR2 SVGIG (reference sequence).

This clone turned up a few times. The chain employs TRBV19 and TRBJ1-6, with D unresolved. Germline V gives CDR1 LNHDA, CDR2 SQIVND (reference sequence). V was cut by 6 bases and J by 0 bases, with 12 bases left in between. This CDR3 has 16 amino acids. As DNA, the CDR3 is TGTGCCAGTAGCGCCAGCTTAAGCTCCTATAATTCACCCCTCCACTTT. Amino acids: CASSASLSSYNSPLHF.

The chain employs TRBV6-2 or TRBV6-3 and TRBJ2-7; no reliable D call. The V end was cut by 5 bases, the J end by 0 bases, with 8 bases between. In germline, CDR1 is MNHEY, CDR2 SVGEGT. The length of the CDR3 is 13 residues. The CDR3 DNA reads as TGTGCCAGCAGTAGACTCGACTCCTACGAGCAGTACTTC. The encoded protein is CASSRLDSYEQYF.

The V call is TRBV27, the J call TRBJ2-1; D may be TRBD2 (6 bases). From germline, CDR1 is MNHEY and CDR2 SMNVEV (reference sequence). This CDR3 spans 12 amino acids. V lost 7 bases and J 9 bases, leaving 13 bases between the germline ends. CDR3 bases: TGTGCCAGCACCAGACTAGGTGGTGAGCAGTTCTTC. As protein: CASTRLGGEQFF.

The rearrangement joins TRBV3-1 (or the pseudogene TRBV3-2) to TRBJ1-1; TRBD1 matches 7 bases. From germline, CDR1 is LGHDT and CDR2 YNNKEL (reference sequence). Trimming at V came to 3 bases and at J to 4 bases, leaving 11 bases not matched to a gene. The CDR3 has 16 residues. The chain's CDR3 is CASSQGGTEGGTEAFF. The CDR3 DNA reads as TGTGCCAGCAGCCAGGGGGGGACAGAGGGCGGCACTGAAGCTTTCTTT.

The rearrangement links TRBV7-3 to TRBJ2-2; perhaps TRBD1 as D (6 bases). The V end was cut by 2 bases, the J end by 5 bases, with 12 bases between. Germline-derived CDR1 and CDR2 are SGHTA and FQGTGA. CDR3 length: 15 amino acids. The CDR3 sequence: CASSLSGGITGELFF. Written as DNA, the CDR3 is TGTGCCAGCAGCTTATCTGGGGGCATTACCGGGGAGCTGTTTTTT.

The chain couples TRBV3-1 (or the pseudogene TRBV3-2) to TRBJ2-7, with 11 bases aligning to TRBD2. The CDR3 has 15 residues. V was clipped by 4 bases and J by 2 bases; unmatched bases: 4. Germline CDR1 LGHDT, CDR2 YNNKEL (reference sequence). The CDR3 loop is CASSPRLAGTYEQYF. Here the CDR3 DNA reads TGTGCCAGCAGCCCAAGACTAGCGGGGACCTACGAGCAGTACTTC.

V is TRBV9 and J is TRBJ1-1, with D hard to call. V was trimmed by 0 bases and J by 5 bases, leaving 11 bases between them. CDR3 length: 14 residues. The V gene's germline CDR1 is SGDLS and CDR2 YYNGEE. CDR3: CASSVAGGGTEAFF. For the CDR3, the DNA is TGTGCCAGCAGCGTAGCCGGTGGAGGGACTGAAGCTTTCTTT.

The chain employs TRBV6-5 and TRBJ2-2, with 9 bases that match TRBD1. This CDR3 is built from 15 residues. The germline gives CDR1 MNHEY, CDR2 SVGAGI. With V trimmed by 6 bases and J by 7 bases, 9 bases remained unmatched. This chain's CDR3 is CASSRQGQGSGELFF. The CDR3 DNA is TGTGCCAGCAGCAGGCAGGGACAGGGTAGCGGGGAGCTGTTTTTT.